These 14 T cell receptor beta chains originate from one sample sequenced in a study of CD8 T cells in ankylosing spondylitis. TCRdb fed the 5' RACE reads into MiXCR, producing one record per CDR3 protein. The sample holds 200,000 to 300,000 distinct CDR3 sequences, over 8.5% seen once. Sequenced material: blood, either unsorted or a sorted T cell fraction (not recorded which). The receptors shown here come from a male donor with ankylosing spondylitis or in good health (not recorded which).

The rearrangement links TRBV7-9 to TRBJ1-1; perhaps TRBD1 as D (5 bases). Trimming took off 1 base at V and 1 base at J, with 10 bases between the two ends. CDR1 is SEHNR, CDR2 FQNEAQ, per germline (reference sequence). The CDR3 length is 15 residues. This CDR3 reads CASSLGVGQNTEAFF. CDR3 nucleotide sequence: TGTGCCAGCAGCTTAGGGGTGGGGCAGAACACTGAAGCTTTCTTT.

This clonotype occurred many times. The chain joins TRBV7-2 to TRBJ2-3; no reliable D call. Germline CDR1 is SGHTA and CDR2 is FQGNSA. This CDR3 is built from 14 residues. Deletions cut 5 bases from V and 0 bases from J, with 9 bases between. CDR3 nucleotides: TGTGCCAGCAGCCCCAAGGAAAGCACAGATACGCAGTATTTT. The encoded protein is CASSPKESTDTQYF.

The CDR3 DNA is TGTGCCAGCAGCTTGGGTGAGGGAATTGATTCACCCCTCCACTTT. This encodes CASSLGEGIDSPLHF. This chain uses TRBV5-6 with TRBJ1-6; no reliable D call. The CDR3 has 15 residues. Trimming took 0 bases from V and 8 from J, leaving 12 bases between them. The V gene's germline CDR1 is SGHDT and CDR2 YYEEEE.

This clonotype showed up just a few times. The J gene is TRBJ2-1, the V gene TRBV20-1; weak D call: TRBD2 (5 bases). CDR1 DFQATT and CDR2 SNEGSKA come from the germline V gene (reference sequence). Trimming shortened V by 0 bases and J by 6 bases, and 18 bases separated the two germline ends. CDR3 size: 16 residues. CDR3 coding DNA: TGCAGTGCTAGAGATTTTACGTCGAGGGAGAGCAATGAGCAGTTCTTC. Its translation is CSARDFTSRESNEQFF.

This clonotype was seen many times. The chain uses TRBV5-6 and TRBJ2-5, with D unclear. CDR3 length: 14 residues. Trimming shortened V by 4 bases and J by 2 bases, and 12 bases separated the two germline ends. Germline V CDR1 and CDR2: SGHDT, YYEEEE. CDR3 DNA: TGTGCCAGCAGCGCTCTCACAGCTCAAGAGACCCAGTACTTC. Translated, it gives CASSALTAQETQYF.

A word on this clonotype: Being one base from a much bigger clone, this may be a read error. V is TRBV18 and J is TRBJ2-7; D gene unclear. Germline V gene lookup returns CDR1 KGHSH and CDR2 LQKENI. This CDR3 has 14 residues. The CDR3 loop reads CTSSPWPASYEQYF. DNA for the CDR3: TGTACCAGCTCACCATGGCCAGCCTCCTACGAGCAGTACTTC.

This clonotype was seen at least ten times. The chain's CDR3 is CASSLDRNTGELFF. The CDR3 bases are TGCGCCAGCAGCTTGGACAGGAACACCGGGGAGCTGTTTTTT. The chain links TRBV5-1 to TRBJ2-2; D ambiguous. Trimming shortened V by 0 bases and J by 1 base, and 4 bases separated the two germline ends. The length of the CDR3 is 14 residues. Germline V gene sequence: CDR1 SGHRS, CDR2 YFSETQ.

This clonotype was detected ten times or more. The gene calls are TRBV12-3 or TRBV12-4 and TRBJ1-5; D remains unclear. CDR3 length equals 16 residues. V was clipped by 0 bases and J by 6 bases, with 15 bases between them. The CDR3 nucleotides read TGTGCCAGCAGTTTAGCTGCCGGAGGGAGAGGTCAGCCCCAGCATTTT. This gives the protein CASSLAAGGRGQPQHF.

This clonotype has ten or more counts. J is TRBJ2-7 and V is TRBV10-3, with 9 bases matching TRBD1. CDR1 is ENHRY, CDR2 SYGVKD, per germline. V gave up 7 bases and J gave up 3 bases; unmatched junction bases: 4. The CDR3 spans 13 residues. The CDR3 nucleotides read TGTGCCATCAAGGGACAGGGTAGCTACGAGCAGTACTTC. Residues: CAIKGQGSYEQYF.

This chain uses TRBV16 with TRBJ1-6; unclear D gene. Germline CDR1 KGHSY, CDR2 FQNENV. Trimming cost V 2 bases and J 7 bases, with 6 bases left between them. The CDR3 is made up of 13 amino acids. The CDR3 reads CASSQARNSPLHF. The CDR3 DNA follows: TGTGCCAGCAGCCAAGCTAGGAATTCACCCCTCCACTTT.

The genes are TRBV6-5 and TRBJ2-1, with D perhaps TRBD1 (6 bases). CDR3 length: 16 amino acids. Germline CDR1 is MNHEY and CDR2 is SVGAGI. V shed 4 bases and J shed 1 base, with 14 bases lying between them. CDR3 residues: CASSSLGALSYNEQFF. The CDR3 nucleotides are TGTGCCAGCAGTTCCTTGGGGGCTTTATCCTACAATGAGCAGTTCTTC.

This clonotype came up many times. The chain is built from TRBV20-1 and TRBJ1-1; TRBD1 might be the D (5 bases). This CDR3 has 18 amino acids. Looked up from germline, CDR1 is DFQATT and CDR2 is SNEGSKA (reference sequence). V gave up 3 bases and J gave up 0 bases, with 23 bases separating them. DNA of the CDR3: TGCAGTGCTAGTTCTAAGCGGAACCGGGACTCAATGAACACTGAAGCTTTCTTT. This sequence encodes CSASSKRNRDSMNTEAFF.

This clonotype was counted between two and nine times. This chain links TRBV7-2 with TRBJ1-3; the D is unclear. V lost 2 bases, J lost 0 bases, and 14 bases lay in between. CDR1 and CDR2 (germline): SGHTA, FQGNSA. The CDR3 length is 17 residues. The chain's CDR3 is CASSLIPGTLSGNTIYF. As DNA, the CDR3 is TGTGCCAGCAGCTTAATTCCCGGAACCCTCTCTGGAAACACCATATATTTT.

This rearrangement joins TRBV9 to TRBJ2-3, with D possibly TRBD1 on 6 matching bases. The V end was cut by 2 bases, the J end by 1 base, with 11 bases between. The germline V gene has CDR1 SGDLS and CDR2 YYNGEE. The CDR3 runs 15 residues. CDR3 amino acids: CASSVRGGRTDTQYF. The CDR3, as DNA: TGTGCCAGCAGCGTCCGAGGGGGTCGCACAGATACGCAGTATTTT.